The 27 T cell receptor beta chains below all came from one sample that was sequenced in a study of blood T cell repertoires in COVID-19. The repertoire was sequenced with immunoSEQ multiplex PCR; TCRdb's copy has only in-frame clones and lacks some. This table holds some 110,000 clones, 65% to 80% found once. Sequencing was carried out using peripheral blood. The receptor set was obtained from a man between 65 and 85 years old with acute or convalescent COVID-19.

V and J are TRBV4-2 and TRBJ1-5; the D gene is possibly TRBD1 (6 bases). V lost 0 bases to trimming and J lost 4 bases, with 10 bases between them. CDR3 length: 15 residues. CDR1 is LGHNA, CDR2 YNFKEQ, per germline. CDR3 DNA: TGTGCCAGCAGCCAAGATGTGACAGGTAATCAGCCCCAGCATTTT. Protein: CASSQDVTGNQPQHF.

The chain employs TRBV19 and TRBJ1-2; TRBD1 aligns across 10 bases. V trimming: 6 bases; J trimming: 8 bases; junction bases outside the gene matches: 9. Germline assignment: CDR1 LNHDA and CDR2 SQIVND (reference sequence). The CDR3 consists of 14 residues. The CDR3 DNA follows: TGTGCCAGTAGGAGGACAGGGGGGTCGAGGGGCTACACCTTC. It encodes CASRRTGGSRGYTF.

The chain is built from TRBV6-2 or TRBV6-3 and TRBJ2-7; the match to TRBD2 covers 7 bases. Germline V gives CDR1 MNHEY, CDR2 SVGEGT. The CDR3 runs 16 residues. J was trimmed by 2 bases and V by 5 bases; bases with no gene match: 12. The CDR3 loop reads CASSVLGAGDPYEQYF. DNA of the CDR3: TGTGCCAGCAGTGTCCTCGGGGCGGGGGATCCCTACGAGCAGTACTTC.

This chain joins TRBV6-5 and TRBJ1-5, with TRBD1 matching over 7 bases. Germline-derived CDR1 and CDR2 are MNHEY and SVGAGI. The CDR3 has 15 residues. The trim removed 5 bases at V and 2 bases at J, leaving 6 bases unmatched. The CDR3 loop is CASSTGVRGNQPQHF. In DNA, the CDR3 is TGTGCCAGCAGTACAGGGGTTAGGGGCAATCAGCCCCAGCATTTT.

V and J are TRBV7-2 and TRBJ1-1; 9 nucleotides match TRBD1. This CDR3 is built from 15 residues. Germline-derived CDR1 and CDR2 are SGHTA and FQGNSA. The J segment lost 5 bases and the V segment lost 7 bases, leaving 11 bases of the junction unmatched. Here the CDR3 reads CASIPTGGTGTEAFF. In nucleotides, the CDR3 is TGTGCCAGCATCCCTACCGGGGGGACAGGGACTGAAGCTTTCTTT.

This clone appeared a single time. The rearrangement joins TRBV9 to TRBJ2-1; 9 bases map to TRBD2. There are 14 residues in the CDR3. CDR1 SGDLS and CDR2 YYNGEE come from the germline V gene. With 4 bases clipped from V and 5 bases from J, the junction kept 4 bases outside the gene matches. The CDR3 sequence is CASSSWTSDNEQFF. In DNA, the CDR3 is TGTGCCAGCAGCTCATGGACTAGCGACAATGAGCAGTTCTTC.

The genes are TRBV9 and TRBJ1-5; D is unclear. Trimming pared 0 bases from V and 6 bases from J, leaving 7 bases between. CDR1 SGDLS and CDR2 YYNGEE come from the germline V gene. The CDR3 consists of 13 residues. CDR3 loop: CASSVAPGQPQHF. The CDR3 DNA sequence: TGTGCCAGCAGCGTAGCTCCGGGTCAGCCCCAGCATTTT.

The chain is built from TRBV25-1 and TRBJ1-2; no firm D call. Trimming left V 5 bases short and J 2 bases short, with 12 bases between. Germline CDR1 and CDR2: MGHDK and SYGVNS. This CDR3 is 14 amino acids long. CDR3 sequence reads: CASSKDGENYGYTF. DNA of the CDR3: TGTGCCAGCAGTAAGGATGGGGAGAACTATGGCTACACCTTC.

The chain has TRBV9 and TRBJ2-5; TRBD2 agrees at 10 bases. Germline CDR1 is SGDLS and CDR2 is YYNGEE. Unmatched junction bases numbered 4, after V lost 0 bases and J lost 5 bases. CDR3 length: 15 amino acids. CDR3 protein: CASSVEREGGETQYF. CDR3 DNA: TGTGCCAGCAGCGTAGAGCGGGAGGGCGGGGAGACCCAGTACTTC.

The chain links TRBV24-1 to TRBJ2-3; weak D call: TRBD2 (6 bases). The CDR3 has 14 amino acids. V shed 8 bases and J shed 0 bases, with 11 bases lying between them. Germline V gives CDR1 KGHDR, CDR2 SFDVKD. The CDR3 loop reads CATKASGSTDTQYF. The CDR3 bases are TGTGCCACCAAGGCGAGCGGGAGCACAGATACGCAGTATTTT.

The DNA for the CDR3 is TGTGCCAGCAGCTTAGGGGCGGCTGAAGCTTTCTTT. Protein: CASSLGAAEAFF. The chain combines TRBV13 with TRBJ1-1; D is undetermined. The CDR3 is made up of 12 amino acids. V lost 0 bases, J lost 6 bases, and 5 bases lay in between. The germline V gene has CDR1 PRHDT and CDR2 FYEKMQ (reference sequence).

The CDR3 protein is CSAQNTGELFF. In DNA form, the CDR3 reads TGCAGTGCACAGAACACCGGGGAGCTGTTTTTT. V is TRBV20-1 and J is TRBJ2-2; D not certain. This CDR3 region has 11 residues. Germline values: CDR1 DFQATT, CDR2 SNEGSKA (reference sequence). Trimming shortened V by 6 bases and J by 1 base, and 3 bases separated the two germline ends.

CDR3 region: CASSFAGLGGTDTQYF. The CDR3, as DNA: TGTGCCAGCAGCTTCGCGGGACTAGGGGGCACAGATACGCAGTATTTT. The chain links TRBV13 to TRBJ2-3; 8 bases are shared with TRBD2. Germline loops: CDR1 PRHDT, CDR2 FYEKMQ (reference sequence). This CDR3 comprises 16 residues. The trim removed 3 bases at V and 1 base at J, leaving 6 bases unmatched. The variable domain in full, completed from reference TRBV13 and TRBJ2-3, reads AAGVIQSPRHLIKEKRETATLKCYPIPRHDTVYWYQQGPGQDPQFLISFYEKMQSDKGSIPDRFSAQQFSDYHSELNMSSLELGDSALYFCASSFAGLGGTDTQYFGPGTRLTVL.

The chain combines TRBV28 with TRBJ1-1; the D gene is possibly TRBD1 (6 bases). The CDR3 covers 14 residues. V dropped 1 base and J dropped 4 bases, with 10 bases sitting between them. From germline, CDR1 is MDHEN and CDR2 SYDVKM. CDR3 in DNA: TGTGCCAGCAGTTTATCTGGGGGCCCCACTGAAGCTTTCTTT. Encoded protein: CASSLSGGPTEAFF.

This clone has just a few counts. The chain joins TRBV10-1 to TRBJ1-2, with a tentative D call TRBD1 (5 bases). Germline assignment: CDR1 WNHNN and CDR2 SYGVQD (reference sequence). This CDR3 region has 17 residues. V lost 6 bases and J lost 5, with 25 bases in between. In nucleotides, the CDR3 is TGCGCCAGCAGCACCCATAAGGAGGGGTCCGGCCAATATGGCTACACCTTC. This encodes CASSTHKEGSGQYGYTF.

V is TRBV7-2 and J is TRBJ2-3; 8 bases are a match to TRBD2. Germline trimming cut 3 bases from V and 2 bases from J; bases unmatched to any gene: 4. Germline V gene sequence: CDR1 SGHTA, CDR2 FQGNSA. This CDR3 is 15 amino acids long. The CDR3 sequence: CASSFQRGPTDTQYF. DNA for the CDR3: TGTGCCAGCAGCTTTCAGCGGGGGCCCACAGATACGCAGTATTTT.

V gene TRBV3-1 (or the pseudogene TRBV3-2) combines with J gene TRBJ2-7; D remains unclear. The CDR3 runs 14 residues. V gave up 1 base and J gave up 3 bases, with 10 bases separating them. Germline CDR1 is LGHDT and CDR2 is YNNKEL (reference sequence). In nucleotides, the CDR3 is TGTGCCAGCAGCCAAGGAAGGAGAAGCTACGAGCAGTACTTC. Translating gives CASSQGRRSYEQYF.

V is TRBV6-7 and J is TRBJ2-7; 14 bases agree with TRBD2. TRBV6-7 is an ORF, with its function uncertain. The CDR3 is made up of 18 amino acids. The junction had 10 bases not matched to a gene; V was cut back by 1 base and J by 5 bases. This CDR3 is CASSYFEGLAGETHEQYF. The CDR3 nucleotides are TGTGCCAGCAGTTACTTTGAGGGACTAGCGGGAGAAACCCACGAGCAGTACTTC.

The chain has TRBV19 and TRBJ1-4, with D possibly being TRBD1 (5 bases). CDR3 length: 14 amino acids. V gave up 5 bases and J gave up 5 bases, with 12 bases separating them. CDR1 and CDR2 (germline): LNHDA, SQIVND (reference sequence). CDR3 in amino acids: CASSPGTPNEKLFF. In nucleotides, the CDR3 is TGTGCCAGTAGTCCCGGGACTCCGAATGAAAAACTGTTTTTT.

This rearrangement joins TRBV3-1 (or the pseudogene TRBV3-2) to TRBJ1-2; 7 bases map to TRBD1. With V trimmed by 4 bases and J by 6 bases, 14 bases remained unmatched. The germline V gene has CDR1 LGHDT and CDR2 YNNKEL (reference sequence). The CDR3 contains 16 residues. This CDR3 reads CASSRDRTGPVHGYTF. Written as DNA, the CDR3 is TGTGCCAGCAGCCGAGACCGGACAGGACCTGTCCATGGCTACACCTTC.

The chain is built from TRBV11-3 and TRBJ2-3; 9 nucleotides align to TRBD2. V was clipped by 5 bases and J by 0 bases; unmatched bases: 6. This CDR3 is built from 16 residues. Germline lookup yields CDR1 SGHNT and CDR2 YENEEA. CDR3 sequence reads: CASSVGTSISTDTQYF. The CDR3 DNA reads TGTGCCAGCAGCGTCGGGACTAGCATTAGCACAGATACGCAGTATTTT.

V gene TRBV7-2 combines with J gene TRBJ2-5; 8 bases are a match to TRBD1. Germline V gene sequence: CDR1 SGHTA, CDR2 FQGNSA. With 7 bases clipped from V and 6 bases from J, the junction kept 7 bases outside the gene matches. CDR3 length: 13 residues. CDR3 amino acids: CASTWQGAKTQYF. The CDR3 DNA is TGTGCCAGCACTTGGCAGGGGGCGAAGACCCAGTACTTC.

The V gene is TRBV10-3, the J gene TRBJ1-2; 7 nucleotides agree with TRBD1. V dropped 7 bases and J dropped 6; count of bases not matched to a gene: 5. The germline V gene has CDR1 ENHRY and CDR2 SYGVKD. This CDR3 spans 12 amino acids. As DNA, the CDR3 is TGTGCCATCACCTCCGGGACAGATGGCTACACCTTC. As protein: CAITSGTDGYTF.

This chain connects TRBV29-1 to TRBJ2-1; 9 positions match TRBD2. The CDR3 runs to 14 residues. Trimming removed 3 bases from V and 5 bases from J; junction bases left unmatched: 5. The germline CDR1 and CDR2 sequences are SQVTM and ANQGSEA. CDR3 in DNA: TGCAGCGTTGATCTACTAGCGGGCGACAATGAGCAGTTCTTC. Translating gives CSVDLLAGDNEQFF.

This sequence joins TRBV6-5 and TRBJ1-5; D remains unclear. Trimming pared 2 bases from V and 2 bases from J, leaving 4 bases between. Germline CDR1 and CDR2: MNHEY and SVGAGI. This CDR3 contains 13 residues. CDR3 bases: TGTGCCAGCAGTTACCTACGCAATCAGCCCCAGCATTTT. Translating gives CASSYLRNQPQHF.

This clone has only a few counts. This chain links TRBV5-5 with TRBJ2-7, with D possibly TRBD1 on 6 matching bases. CDR1 and CDR2 from the germline V gene are SGHKS and YYEKEE (reference sequence). V was clipped by 2 bases and J by 2 bases, with 11 bases between them. The CDR3 runs to 14 residues. This CDR3 is CASSFAPGAYEQYF. DNA for the CDR3: TGTGCCAGCAGCTTCGCCCCAGGGGCCTACGAGCAGTACTTC.

V and J are TRBV3-1 (or the pseudogene TRBV3-2) and TRBJ1-1; possible D gene TRBD1, 6 bases. Trimming took 1 base from V and 1 from J, leaving 10 bases between them. The CDR3 is made up of 15 amino acids. The germline gives CDR1 LGHDT, CDR2 YNNKEL (reference sequence). The CDR3 DNA reads as TGTGCCAGCAGCCAAGCCGGGACACCGAACACTGAAGCTTTCTTT. It is translated as CASSQAGTPNTEAFF.